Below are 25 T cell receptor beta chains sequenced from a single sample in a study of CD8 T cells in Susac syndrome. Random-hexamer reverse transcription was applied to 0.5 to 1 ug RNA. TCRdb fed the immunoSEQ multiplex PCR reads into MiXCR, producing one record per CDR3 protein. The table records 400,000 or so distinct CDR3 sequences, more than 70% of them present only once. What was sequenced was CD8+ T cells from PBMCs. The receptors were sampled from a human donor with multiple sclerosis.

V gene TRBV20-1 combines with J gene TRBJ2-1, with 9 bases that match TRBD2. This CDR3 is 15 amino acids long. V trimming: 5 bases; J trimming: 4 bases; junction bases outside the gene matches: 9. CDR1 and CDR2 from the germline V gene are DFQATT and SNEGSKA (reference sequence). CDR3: CSARNSGGMYNEQFF. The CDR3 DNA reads TGCAGTGCTCGTAATAGCGGGGGAATGTACAATGAGCAGTTCTTC.

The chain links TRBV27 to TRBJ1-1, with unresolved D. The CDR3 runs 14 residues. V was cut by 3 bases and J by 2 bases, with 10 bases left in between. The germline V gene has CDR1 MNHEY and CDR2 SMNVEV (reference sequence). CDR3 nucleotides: TGTGCCAGCAGTTTCGGGTTCAGTAACACTGAAGCTTTCTTT. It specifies CASSFGFSNTEAFF.

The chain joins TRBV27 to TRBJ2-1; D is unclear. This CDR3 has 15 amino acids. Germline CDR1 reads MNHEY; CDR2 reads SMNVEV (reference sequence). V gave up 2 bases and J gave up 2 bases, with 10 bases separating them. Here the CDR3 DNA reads TGTGCCAGCAGTTTAGACACGGCCCCCTACAATGAGCAGTTCTTC. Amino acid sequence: CASSLDTAPYNEQFF.

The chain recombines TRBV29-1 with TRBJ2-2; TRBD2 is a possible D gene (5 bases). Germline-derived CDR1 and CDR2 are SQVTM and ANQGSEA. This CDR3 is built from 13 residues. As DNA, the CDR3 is TGCGGAGGACTCATGAGTAACACCGGGGAGCTGTTTTTT. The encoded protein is CGGLMSNTGELFF.

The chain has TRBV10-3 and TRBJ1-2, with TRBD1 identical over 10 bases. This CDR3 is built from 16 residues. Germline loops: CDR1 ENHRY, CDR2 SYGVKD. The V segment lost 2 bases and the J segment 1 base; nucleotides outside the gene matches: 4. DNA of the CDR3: TGTGCCATCAGTGAGCTGACAGGGGGCTATAACTATGGCTACACCTTC. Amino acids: CAISELTGGYNYGYTF.

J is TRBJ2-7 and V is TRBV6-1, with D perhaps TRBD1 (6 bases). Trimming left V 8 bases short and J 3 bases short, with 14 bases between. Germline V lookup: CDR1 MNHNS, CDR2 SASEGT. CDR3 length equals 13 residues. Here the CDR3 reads CASAQGTNYEQYF. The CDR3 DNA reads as TGTGCCAGCGCTCAAGGGACAAACTACGAGCAGTACTTC.

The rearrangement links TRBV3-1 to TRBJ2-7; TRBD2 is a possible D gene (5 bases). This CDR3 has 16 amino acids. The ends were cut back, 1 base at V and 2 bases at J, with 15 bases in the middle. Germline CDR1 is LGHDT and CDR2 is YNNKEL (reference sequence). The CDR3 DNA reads TGTGCCAGCAGCCAAGGGACGGGATTAAGTACCTACGAGCAGTACTTC. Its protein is CASSQGTGLSTYEQYF.

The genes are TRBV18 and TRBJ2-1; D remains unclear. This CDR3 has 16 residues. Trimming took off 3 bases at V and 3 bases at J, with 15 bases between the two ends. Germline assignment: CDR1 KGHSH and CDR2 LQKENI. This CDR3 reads CASSPSAAEYYNEQFF. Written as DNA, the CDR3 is TGTGCCAGCTCACCCTCCGCGGCAGAGTACTACAATGAGCAGTTCTTC.

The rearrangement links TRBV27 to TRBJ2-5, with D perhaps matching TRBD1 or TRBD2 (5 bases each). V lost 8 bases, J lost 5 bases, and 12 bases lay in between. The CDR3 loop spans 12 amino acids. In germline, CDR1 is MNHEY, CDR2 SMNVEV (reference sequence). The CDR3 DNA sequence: TGTGCCAGCGGGGGACCGGAGGAGACCCAGTACTTC. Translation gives CASGGPEETQYF.

CDR3 amino acids: CASSLSGAGGFHEQYF. The CDR3 nucleotides read TGTGCCAGCAGTTTATCCGGAGCGGGAGGTTTTCACGAGCAGTACTTC. The J gene is TRBJ2-7, the V gene TRBV27; 9 bases are shared with TRBD2. Trimming removed 0 bases from V and 5 bases from J; junction bases left unmatched: 8. The CDR3 sequence is 16 residues long. The germline V gene has CDR1 MNHEY and CDR2 SMNVEV (reference sequence).

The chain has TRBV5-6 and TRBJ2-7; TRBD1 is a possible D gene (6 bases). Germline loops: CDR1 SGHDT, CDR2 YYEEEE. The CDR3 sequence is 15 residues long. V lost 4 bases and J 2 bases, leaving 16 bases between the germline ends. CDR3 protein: CASSLDSLFPYEQYF. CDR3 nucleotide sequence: TGTGCCAGCAGCCTGGACAGCCTCTTTCCCTACGAGCAGTACTTC. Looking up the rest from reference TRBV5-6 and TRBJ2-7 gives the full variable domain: DAGVTQSPTHLIKTRGQQVTLRCSPKSGHDTVSWYQQALGQGPQFIFQYYEEEERQRGNFPDRFSGHQFPNYSSELNVNALLLGDSALYLCASSLDSLFPYEQYFGPGTRLTVT.

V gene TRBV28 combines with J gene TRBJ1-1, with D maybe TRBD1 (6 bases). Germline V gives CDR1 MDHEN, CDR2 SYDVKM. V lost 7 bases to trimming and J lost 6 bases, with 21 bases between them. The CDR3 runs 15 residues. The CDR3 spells CASTDEGTLGAEAFF. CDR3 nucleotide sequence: TGTGCCAGCACCGATGAGGGGACACTTGGGGCTGAAGCTTTCTTT. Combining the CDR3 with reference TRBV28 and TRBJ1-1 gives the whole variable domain DVKVTQSSRYLVKRTGEKVFLECVQDMDHENMFWYRQDPGLGLRLIYFSYDVKMKEKGDIPEGYSVSREKKERFSLILESASTNQTSMYLCASTDEGTLGAEAFFGQGTRLTVV.

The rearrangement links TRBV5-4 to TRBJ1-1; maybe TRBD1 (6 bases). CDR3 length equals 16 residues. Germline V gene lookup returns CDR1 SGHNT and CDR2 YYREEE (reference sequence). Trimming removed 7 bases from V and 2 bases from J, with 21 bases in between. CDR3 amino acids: CASATGSGTVNTEAFF. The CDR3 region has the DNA TGTGCCAGCGCAACAGGGAGCGGGACGGTAAACACTGAAGCTTTCTTT.

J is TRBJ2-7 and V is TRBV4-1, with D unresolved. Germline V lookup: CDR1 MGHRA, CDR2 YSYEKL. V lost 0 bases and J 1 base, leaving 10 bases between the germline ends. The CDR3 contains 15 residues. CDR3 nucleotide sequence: TGCGCCAGCAGCCAAGATCCAGGCAAGTCCTACGAGCAGTACTTC. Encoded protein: CASSQDPGKSYEQYF.

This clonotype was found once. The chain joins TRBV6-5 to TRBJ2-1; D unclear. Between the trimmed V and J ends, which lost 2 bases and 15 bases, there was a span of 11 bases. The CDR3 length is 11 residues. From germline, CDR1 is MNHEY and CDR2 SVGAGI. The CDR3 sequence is CASSYLGILFF. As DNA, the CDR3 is TGTGCCAGCAGTTACCTAGGGATCCTGTTCTTC.

The CDR3 is CASSEDSDPYSNQPQHF. CDR3 bases: TGTGCCAGCAGTGAAGATTCAGATCCATATAGCAATCAGCCCCAGCATTTT. This rearrangement joins TRBV6-1 to TRBJ1-5; D not certain. Germline assignment: CDR1 MNHNS and CDR2 SASEGT. Trimming took 1 base from V and 0 from J, leaving 13 bases between them. CDR3 size: 17 residues.

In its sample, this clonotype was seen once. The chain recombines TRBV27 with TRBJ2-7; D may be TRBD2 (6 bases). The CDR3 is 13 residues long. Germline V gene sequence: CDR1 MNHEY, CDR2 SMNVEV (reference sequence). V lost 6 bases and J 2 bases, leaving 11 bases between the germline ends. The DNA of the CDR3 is TGTGCCAGCAGGATAGGAGGGGCCTACGAGCAGTACTTC. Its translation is CASRIGGAYEQYF.

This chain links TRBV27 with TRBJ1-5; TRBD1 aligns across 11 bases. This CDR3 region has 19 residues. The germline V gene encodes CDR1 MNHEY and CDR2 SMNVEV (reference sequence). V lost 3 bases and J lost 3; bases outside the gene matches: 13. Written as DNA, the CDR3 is TGTGCCAGCAGTTTGACAGGGACAGGGGGAGCGGGTTCCAATCAGCCCCAGCATTTT. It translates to CASSLTGTGGAGSNQPQHF.

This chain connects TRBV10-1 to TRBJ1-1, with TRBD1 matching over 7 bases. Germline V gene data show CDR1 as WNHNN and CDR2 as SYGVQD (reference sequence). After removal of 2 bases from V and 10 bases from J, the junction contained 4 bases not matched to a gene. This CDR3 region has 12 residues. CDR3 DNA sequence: TGCGCCAGCAGTGAGGGACAGGAACCAGCTTTCTTT. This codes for CASSEGQEPAFF.

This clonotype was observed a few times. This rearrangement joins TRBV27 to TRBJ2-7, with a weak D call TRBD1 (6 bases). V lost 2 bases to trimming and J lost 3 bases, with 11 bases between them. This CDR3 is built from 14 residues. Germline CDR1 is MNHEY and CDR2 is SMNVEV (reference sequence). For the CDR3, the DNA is TGTGCCAGCAGTTTAAGGGGGACAATCTACGAGCAGTACTTC. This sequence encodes CASSLRGTIYEQYF.

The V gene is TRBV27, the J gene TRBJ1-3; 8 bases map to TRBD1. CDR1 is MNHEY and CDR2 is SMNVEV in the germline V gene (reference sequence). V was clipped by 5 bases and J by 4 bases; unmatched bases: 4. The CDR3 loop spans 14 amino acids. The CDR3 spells CASSRRQGGNTIYF. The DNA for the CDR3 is TGTGCCAGCAGTCGTAGACAGGGGGGAAACACCATATATTTT.

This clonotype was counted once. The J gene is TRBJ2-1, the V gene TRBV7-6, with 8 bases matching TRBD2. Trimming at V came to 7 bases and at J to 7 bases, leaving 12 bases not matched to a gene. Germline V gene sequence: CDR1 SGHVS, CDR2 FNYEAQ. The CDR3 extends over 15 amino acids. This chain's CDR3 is CASTTGLAGANEQFF. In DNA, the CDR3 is TGTGCCAGCACCACGGGGCTAGCGGGTGCTAATGAGCAGTTCTTC.

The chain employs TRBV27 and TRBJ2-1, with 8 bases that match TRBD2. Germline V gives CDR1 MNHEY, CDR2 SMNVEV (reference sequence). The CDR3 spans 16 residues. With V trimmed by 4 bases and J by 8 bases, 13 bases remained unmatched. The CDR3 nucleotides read TGTGCCAGCAGTTCCAATGAAATAGCGGGATTGGATGAGCAGTTCTTC. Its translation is CASSSNEIAGLDEQFF.

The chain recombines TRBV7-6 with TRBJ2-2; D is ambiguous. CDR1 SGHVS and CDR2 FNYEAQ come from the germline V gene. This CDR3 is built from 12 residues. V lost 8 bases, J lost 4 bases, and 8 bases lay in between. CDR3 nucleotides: TGTGCCAGCCAGGAGTTCACCGGGGAGCTGTTTTTT. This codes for CASQEFTGELFF.

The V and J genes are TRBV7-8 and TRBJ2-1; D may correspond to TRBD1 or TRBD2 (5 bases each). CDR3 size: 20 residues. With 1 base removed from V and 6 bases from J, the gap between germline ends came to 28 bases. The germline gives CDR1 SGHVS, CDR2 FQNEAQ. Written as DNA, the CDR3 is TGTGCCAGCAGCTTAGGAGGGGTGGATGAGGTGGCTAGCCAGCCCAATGAGCAGTTCTTC. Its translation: CASSLGGVDEVASQPNEQFF.